The 22 T cell receptor beta chains given below trace back to one sample, sequenced in a study of shared clonotypes between healthy human individuals. The assay was immunoSEQ multiplex PCR, and TCRdb's table has in-frame clones only and misses some. The table shows around 430,000 clones, with about 76% occurring only once. The sample consisted of PBMCs. The receptors were sampled from a woman in her forties in good health. Some clones in this sample may be carry-over from other donors' samples.

J is TRBJ1-5 and V is TRBV6-1, with 8 bases fitting TRBD1. From germline, CDR1 is MNHNS and CDR2 SASEGT. Unmatched junction bases numbered 12, after V lost 4 bases and J lost 7 bases. CDR3 length: 16 amino acids. CDR3 sequence (DNA): TGTGCCAGCAGTGTGAATGGTCAGGGGGCACGGCAGCCCCAGCATTTT. Protein: CASSVNGQGARQPQHF.

This clone was seen only a few times. The chain uses TRBV5-4 and TRBJ2-3; D perhaps matches TRBD2 (5 bases). Trimming left V 4 bases short and J 1 base short, with 16 bases between. Looked up from germline, CDR1 is SGHNT and CDR2 is YYREEE (reference sequence). The CDR3 has 16 residues. The CDR3 DNA sequence: TGTGCCAGCAGCCCTGGCGGGCTAGCAGGCACAGATACGCAGTATTTT. Translating gives CASSPGGLAGTDTQYF.

This clone has ten or more counts. V gene TRBV6-1 combines with J gene TRBJ2-2, with 11 bases identical to TRBD2. There are 16 residues in the CDR3. Per germline, CDR1 MNHNS and CDR2 SASEGT. Unmatched junction bases numbered 2, after V lost 2 bases and J lost 3 bases. The CDR3 DNA reads TGTGCCAGCAGTGAATTAGCGGGAGGGGACACCGGGGAGCTGTTTTTT. The encoded protein is CASSELAGGDTGELFF.

About this clone itself: The same CDR3 also results from other DNA sequences found in this sample. This chain connects TRBV15 to TRBJ2-7, with D uncertain. Trimming cost V 1 base and J 0 bases, with 7 bases left between them. Germline V gene sequence: CDR1 LNHNV, CDR2 YYDKDF (reference sequence). The CDR3 spans 14 residues. The chain's CDR3 is CATSRGGDSYEQYF. In DNA, the CDR3 is TGTGCCACCAGCAGAGGTGGTGACTCCTACGAGCAGTACTTC.

The chain joins TRBV5-4 to TRBJ2-7, with a possible D match to TRBD1 (5 bases). Germline V gene sequence: CDR1 SGHNT, CDR2 YYREEE (reference sequence). CDR3 size: 14 residues. V shed 0 bases and J shed 1 base, with 8 bases lying between them. CDR3 amino acids: CASSLGAGSYEQYF. In DNA, the CDR3 is TGTGCCAGCAGCTTGGGGGCAGGGTCCTACGAGCAGTACTTC.

The chain has TRBV5-1 and TRBJ2-5; 8 bases line up with TRBD1. This CDR3 is built from 16 residues. V was clipped by 4 bases and J by 6 bases; unmatched bases: 14. Germline V gene sequence: CDR1 SGHRS, CDR2 YFSETQ. The CDR3 DNA follows: TGCGCCAGCAGCAGTACGGGCCAGGGGGCGCAGAAGACCCAGTACTTC. As protein: CASSSTGQGAQKTQYF.

The chain joins TRBV27 to TRBJ2-7, with D perhaps TRBD1 or TRBD2 (5 bases each). Germline CDR1 MNHEY, CDR2 SMNVEV (reference sequence). The CDR3 contains 11 residues. V lost 5 bases, J lost 6 bases, and 8 bases lay in between. The CDR3 nucleotides are TGTGCCAGCAGTGGGGCGGGCGAGCAGTACTTC. Protein sequence: CASSGAGEQYF.

The chain employs TRBV1 and TRBJ2-6; TRBD1, as called in the table, went unchecked against the DNA. TRBV1 is annotated as a pseudogene. The CDR3 is 19 amino acids. In DNA, the CDR3 is TGCACCAGCAGCCAAGAAGGACAGGGGAATTCAGGAGGGGCCAACGTCCTGACTTTC. Amino acids: CTSSQEGQGNSGGANVLTF.

This clone was picked up many times. The J gene is TRBJ2-3, the V gene TRBV6-1; D perhaps matches TRBD1 (6 bases). Germline CDR1 reads MNHNS; CDR2 reads SASEGT. Trimming shortened V by 3 bases and J by 2 bases, and 12 bases separated the two germline ends. This CDR3 region has 15 residues. CDR3 loop: CASSDNGQHTDTQYF. In DNA, the CDR3 is TGTGCCAGCAGTGATAATGGACAGCACACAGATACGCAGTATTTT.

This clone was seen many times. The genes are TRBV30 and TRBJ1-5; D unresolved. CDR3 length: 13 residues. The germline V gene has CDR1 GTSNPN and CDR2 SVGIG (reference sequence). Trimming left V 1 base short and J 3 bases short, with 7 bases between. This chain's CDR3 is CAWSAGHNQPQHF. As DNA, the CDR3 is TGTGCCTGGAGTGCGGGCCACAATCAGCCCCAGCATTTT.

CDR3 loop: CASSYSGRRIRDTQYF. Written as DNA, the CDR3 is TGTGCCAGTAGTTATAGCGGGAGGCGTATACGAGATACGCAGTATTTT. The rearrangement joins TRBV19 to TRBJ2-3; 10 bases line up with TRBD2. This CDR3 comprises 16 residues. Per the germline V gene, CDR1 is LNHDA and CDR2 is SQIVND (reference sequence). The junction had 10 bases not matched to a gene; V was cut back by 5 bases and J by 5 bases.

This clone was counted a few times. The rearrangement uses TRBV15 and TRBJ1-1; possible D gene TRBD1, 5 bases. Trimming left V 1 base short and J 0 bases short, with 15 bases between. The CDR3 covers 17 residues. Germline V gives CDR1 LNHNV, CDR2 YYDKDF (reference sequence). The CDR3 loop reads CATSRVRSRGLNTEAFF. CDR3 coding DNA: TGTGCCACCAGCAGAGTCCGCTCCCGGGGACTGAACACTGAAGCTTTCTTT.

This rearrangement joins TRBV2 to TRBJ2-5; 7 bases agree with TRBD2. Germline V gene sequence: CDR1 SNHLY, CDR2 FYNNEI. The trim removed 4 bases at V and 4 bases at J, leaving 6 bases unmatched. The CDR3 totals 14 residues. The CDR3 loop reads CASSGSAGVETQYF. As DNA, the CDR3 is TGTGCCAGCAGTGGGTCGGCGGGAGTAGAGACCCAGTACTTC.

Concerning this clone: A far larger clone is off by one base, so a read error is likely. This sample includes further DNA sequences coding for the same CDR3. This chain connects TRBV30 to TRBJ1-1; weak D call: TRBD1 (5 bases). CDR1 is GTSNPN, CDR2 SVGIG, per germline (reference sequence). The CDR3 is 11 residues long. This chain's CDR3 is CAWGAVAEAFF. The CDR3 region has the DNA TGTGCCTGGGGGGCTGTGGCTGAAGCTTTCTTC.

As regards this clone: This sample also contains other DNA sequences that code for the same CDR3. The gene calls are TRBV9 and TRBJ2-1; TRBD2 matches at 9 bases. This CDR3 has 16 residues. Germline V gene sequence: CDR1 SGDLS, CDR2 YYNGEE. V lost 0 bases to trimming and J lost 4 bases; unmatched junction nucleotides: 5. In DNA form, the CDR3 reads TGTGCCAGCAGCGTAGTAGGTAGCGGGAGTTACAATGAGCAGTTCTTC. Protein: CASSVVGSGSYNEQFF.

This rearrangement joins TRBV19 to TRBJ2-3; TRBD2 agrees at 9 bases. Per the germline V gene, CDR1 is LNHDA and CDR2 is SQIVND (reference sequence). There are 18 residues in the CDR3. J gave up 4 bases and V 6 bases, and 17 bases lay outside the gene matches. The CDR3 region has the DNA TGTGCCAGTAGCGGTGGGGCTAGCGGGACCGGTGGTGCAGATACGCAGTATTTT. It encodes CASSGGASGTGGADTQYF. Based on the CDR3 plus reference TRBV19 and TRBJ2-3, the full variable domain is DGGITQSPKYLFRKEGQNVTLSCEQNLNHDAMYWYRQDPGQGLRLIYYSQIVNDFQKGDIAEGYSVSREKKESFPLTVTSAQKNPTAFYLCASSGGASGTGGADTQYFGPGTRLTVL.

The J gene is TRBJ1-1, the V gene TRBV19, with D possibly matching TRBD1 (5 bases). The CDR3 consists of 14 residues. Between the trimmed V and J ends, which lost 1 base and 8 bases, there was a span of 14 bases. The V gene's germline CDR1 is LNHDA and CDR2 SQIVND (reference sequence). The CDR3 DNA sequence: TGTGCCAGTAGTATAGGTCCTGGGGCAGCCGAAGCTTTCTTT. This codes for CASSIGPGAAEAFF.

The chain uses TRBV19 and TRBJ1-1; D not resolved. V lost 4 bases and J lost 5, with 11 bases in between. This CDR3 has 13 residues. Germline lookup yields CDR1 LNHDA and CDR2 SQIVND (reference sequence). DNA of the CDR3: TGTGCCAGTAGTACCCGACTGCTGACTGAAGCTTTCTTT. The encoded protein is CASSTRLLTEAFF. Using reference TRBV19 and TRBJ1-1 for the parts outside the CDR3, the full variable domain is DGGITQSPKYLFRKEGQNVTLSCEQNLNHDAMYWYRQDPGQGLRLIYYSQIVNDFQKGDIAEGYSVSREKKESFPLTVTSAQKNPTAFYLCASSTRLLTEAFFGQGTRLTVV.

The genes are TRBV19 and TRBJ1-1; tentatively, D is TRBD1 (6 bases). The V end was cut by 10 bases, the J end by 4 bases, with 19 bases between. The CDR3 consists of 14 residues. Per germline, CDR1 LNHDA and CDR2 SQIVND (reference sequence). This CDR3 reads CATLVNRASTEAFF. CDR3 nucleotide sequence: TGTGCCACCTTAGTAAACAGGGCGAGCACTGAAGCTTTCTTT.

The chain uses TRBV4-1 and TRBJ2-5; TRBD2 aligns across 9 bases. The CDR3 contains 18 residues. Germline CDR1 and CDR2: MGHRA and YSYEKL. V shed 0 bases and J 4 bases; nucleotides not matched to a gene: 12. The CDR3 nucleotides are TGCGCCAGCAGCCAAGATCCGGGCGGGAGGGCCGTGAGAGAGACCCAGTACTTC. It codes for CASSQDPGGRAVRETQYF.

The chain's CDR3 is CSVEGRDRGLETQYF. CDR3 DNA sequence: TGCAGCGTTGAAGGCCGGGACAGGGGGCTTGAGACCCAGTACTTC. The V gene is TRBV29-1, the J gene TRBJ2-5; 12 bases agree with TRBD1. V lost 1 base and J lost 5; bases outside the gene matches: 5. Germline V gene data show CDR1 as SQVTM and CDR2 as ANQGSEA. This CDR3 has 15 amino acids.

The chain links TRBV5-1 to TRBJ2-7; 10 nucleotides line up with TRBD2. Per the germline V gene, CDR1 is SGHRS and CDR2 is YFSETQ. This CDR3 contains 13 residues. The ends lost 6 bases at V and 1 base at J; junction bases unmatched: 1. The DNA for the CDR3 is TGCGCCAGCAAACTAGCGGGATCCTACGAGCAGTACTTC. Protein: CASKLAGSYEQYF.